Below, one T cell receptor (beta chain) is given with its context. Its matching antigen is unknown. Expressed TCRB transcripts were sequenced after all isolated RNA was converted to cDNA. The protocol was immunoSEQ multiplex PCR, while the TCRdb copy is restricted to in-frame clones and leaves out a portion. The data contain approximately 41,000 clones, approximately 70% of them singletons. This entry is derived from a study of beta chain features in type 1 diabetes. Findings and limits, study-wide: Insertions at VDJ junctions were less frequent in type 1 diabetes patients. These patients also deleted more nucleotides at the same junctions. The study left unresolved whether HLA type influences TCRB rearrangement. A moderate, significant TCRB CDR3 shortening appeared in type 1 diabetes across four CD4+ subsets.

The germline CDR1 and CDR2 sequences are SGHTA and FQGTGA. V was shortened by 1 base and J by 7 bases, with 25 bases between the two germline ends. CDR3 length: 19 amino acids. The genes are TRBV7-3 and TRBJ2-2; TRBD2 is a possible D gene (7 bases). The sequence derives from a man aged 25 to 45 with type 1 diabetes. Some clones in this sample may be carry-over from other donors' samples. The sequenced sample was Tregs from blood. CDR3 in DNA: TGTGCCAGCAGCTTAAATCCCGCCGAGGCGGGGGCTAGAGGCGGGGAGCTGTTTTTT. Its translation: CASSLNPAEAGARGGELFF.